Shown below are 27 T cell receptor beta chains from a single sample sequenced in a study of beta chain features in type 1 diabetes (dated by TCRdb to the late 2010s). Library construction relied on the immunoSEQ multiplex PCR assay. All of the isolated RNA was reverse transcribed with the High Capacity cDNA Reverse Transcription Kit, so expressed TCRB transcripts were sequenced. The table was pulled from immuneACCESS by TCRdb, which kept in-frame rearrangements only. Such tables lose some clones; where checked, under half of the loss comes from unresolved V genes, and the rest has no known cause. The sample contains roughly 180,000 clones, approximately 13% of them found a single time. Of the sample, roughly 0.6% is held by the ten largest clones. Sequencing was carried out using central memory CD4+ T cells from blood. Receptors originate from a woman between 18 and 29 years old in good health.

The CDR3 sequence: CSVGKGLDGYTF. CDR3 nucleotides: TGCAGCGTTGGTAAGGGACTCGATGGCTACACCTTC. This chain uses TRBV29-1 with TRBJ1-2; possibly TRBD1 for D (5 bases). The germline V gene encodes CDR1 SQVTM and CDR2 ANQGSEA. Between the trimmed V and J ends, which lost 4 bases and 6 bases, there was a span of 12 bases. The CDR3 has 12 amino acids.

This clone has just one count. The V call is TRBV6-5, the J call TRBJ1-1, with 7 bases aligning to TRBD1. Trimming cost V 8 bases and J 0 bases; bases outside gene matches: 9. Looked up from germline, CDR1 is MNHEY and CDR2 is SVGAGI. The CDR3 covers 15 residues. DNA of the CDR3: TGTGCCAGCGCAACAGGGGAAAGAATGAACACTGAAGCTTTCTTT. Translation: CASATGERMNTEAFF.

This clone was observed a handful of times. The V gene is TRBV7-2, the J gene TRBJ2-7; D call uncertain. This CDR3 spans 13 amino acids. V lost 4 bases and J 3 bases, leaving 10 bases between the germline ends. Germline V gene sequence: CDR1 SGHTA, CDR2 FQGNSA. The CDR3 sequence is CASSSRRLYEQYF. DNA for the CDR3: TGTGCCAGCAGCTCCCGGCGGCTCTACGAGCAGTACTTC.

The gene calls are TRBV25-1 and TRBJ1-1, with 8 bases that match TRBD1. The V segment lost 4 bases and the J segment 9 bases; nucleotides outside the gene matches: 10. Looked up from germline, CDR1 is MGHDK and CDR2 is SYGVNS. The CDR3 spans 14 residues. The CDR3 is CASSGDQGARQAFF. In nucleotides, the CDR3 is TGTGCCAGCAGTGGGGACCAGGGGGCGAGGCAAGCTTTCTTT.

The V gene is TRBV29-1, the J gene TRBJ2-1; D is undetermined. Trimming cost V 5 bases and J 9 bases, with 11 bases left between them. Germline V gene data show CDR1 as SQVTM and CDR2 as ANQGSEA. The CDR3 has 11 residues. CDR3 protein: CSVYEAREQFF. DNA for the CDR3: TGCAGCGTTTATGAAGCGCGTGAGCAGTTCTTC.

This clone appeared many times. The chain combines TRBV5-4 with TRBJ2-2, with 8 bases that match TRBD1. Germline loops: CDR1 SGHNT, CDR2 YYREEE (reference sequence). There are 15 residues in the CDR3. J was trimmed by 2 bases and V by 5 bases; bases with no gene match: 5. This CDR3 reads CASRRTGINTGELFF. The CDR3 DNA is TGTGCCAGCAGAAGGACAGGGATAAACACCGGGGAGCTGTTTTTT.

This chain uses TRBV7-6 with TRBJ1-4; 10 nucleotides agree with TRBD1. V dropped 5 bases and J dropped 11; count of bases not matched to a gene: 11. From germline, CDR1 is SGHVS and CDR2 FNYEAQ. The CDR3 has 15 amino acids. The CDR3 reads CASSPTGGATGKLFF. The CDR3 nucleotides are TGTGCCAGCAGCCCGACAGGGGGCGCGACCGGGAAACTGTTTTTT.

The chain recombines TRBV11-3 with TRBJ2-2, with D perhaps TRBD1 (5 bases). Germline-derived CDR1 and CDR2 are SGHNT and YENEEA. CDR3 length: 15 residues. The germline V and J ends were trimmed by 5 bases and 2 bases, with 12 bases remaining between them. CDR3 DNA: TGTGCCAGCAGCCTAGGGGCAGGTAACACCGGGGAGCTGTTTTTT. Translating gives CASSLGAGNTGELFF.

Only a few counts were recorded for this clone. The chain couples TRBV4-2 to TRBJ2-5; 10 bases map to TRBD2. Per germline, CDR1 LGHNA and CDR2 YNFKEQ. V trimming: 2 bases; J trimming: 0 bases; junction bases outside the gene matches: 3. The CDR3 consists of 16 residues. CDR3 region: CASSQRLAGNQETQYF. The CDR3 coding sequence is TGTGCCAGCAGCCAAAGACTAGCGGGCAACCAAGAGACCCAGTACTTC.

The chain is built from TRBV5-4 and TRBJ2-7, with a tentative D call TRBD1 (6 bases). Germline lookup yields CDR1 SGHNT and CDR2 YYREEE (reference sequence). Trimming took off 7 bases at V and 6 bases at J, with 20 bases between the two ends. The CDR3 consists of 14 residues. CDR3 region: CASRNRDIETEQYF. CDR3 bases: TGTGCCAGCCGAAACCGGGACATTGAGACCGAGCAGTACTTC. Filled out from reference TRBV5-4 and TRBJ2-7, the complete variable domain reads ETGVTQSPTHLIKTRGQQVTLRCSSQSGHNTVSWYQQALGQGPQFIFQYYREEENGRGNFPPRFSGLQFPNYSSELNVNALELDDSALYLCASRNRDIETEQYFGPGTRLTVT.

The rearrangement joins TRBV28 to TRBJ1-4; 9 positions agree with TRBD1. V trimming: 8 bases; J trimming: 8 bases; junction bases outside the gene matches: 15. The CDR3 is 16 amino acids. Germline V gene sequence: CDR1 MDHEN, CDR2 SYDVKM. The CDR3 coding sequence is TGTGCCAGCCACGGGACAGGGCTTATGGAGAGAGAAAAACTGTTTTTT. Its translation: CASHGTGLMEREKLFF.

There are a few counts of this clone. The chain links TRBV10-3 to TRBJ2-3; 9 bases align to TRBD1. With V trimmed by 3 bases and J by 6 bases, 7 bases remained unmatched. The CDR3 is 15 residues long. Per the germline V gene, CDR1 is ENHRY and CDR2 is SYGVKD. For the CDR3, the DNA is TGTGCCATCAGTGACTCCGGACAGGGGTTGGATACGCAGTATTTT. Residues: CAISDSGQGLDTQYF.

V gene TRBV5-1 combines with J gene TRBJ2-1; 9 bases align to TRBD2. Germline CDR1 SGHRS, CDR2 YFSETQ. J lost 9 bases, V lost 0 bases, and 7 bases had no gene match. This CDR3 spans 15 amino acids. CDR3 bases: TGCGCCAGCAGCTTGGGGGGGACTAGCTCGCCTGAGCAGTTCTTC. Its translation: CASSLGGTSSPEQFF.

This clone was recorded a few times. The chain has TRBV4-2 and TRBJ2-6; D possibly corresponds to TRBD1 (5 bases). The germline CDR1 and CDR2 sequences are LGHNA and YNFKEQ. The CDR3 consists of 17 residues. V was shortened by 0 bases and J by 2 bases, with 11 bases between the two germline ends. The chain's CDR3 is CASSQEGRGTGANVLTF. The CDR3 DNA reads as TGTGCCAGCAGCCAAGAAGGAAGGGGAACTGGGGCCAACGTCCTGACTTTC.

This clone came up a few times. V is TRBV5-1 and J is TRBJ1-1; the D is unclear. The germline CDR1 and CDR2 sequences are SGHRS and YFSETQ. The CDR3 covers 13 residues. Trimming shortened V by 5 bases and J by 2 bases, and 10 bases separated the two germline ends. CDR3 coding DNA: TGCGCCAGCAGGACGCGGCTAAACACTGAAGCTTTCTTT. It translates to CASRTRLNTEAFF. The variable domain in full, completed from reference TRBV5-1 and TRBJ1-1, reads KAGVTQTPRYLIKTRGQQVTLSCSPISGHRSVSWYQQTPGQGLQFLFEYFSETQRNKGNFPGRFSGRQFSNSRSEMNVSTLELGDSALYLCASRTRLNTEAFFGQGTRLTVV.

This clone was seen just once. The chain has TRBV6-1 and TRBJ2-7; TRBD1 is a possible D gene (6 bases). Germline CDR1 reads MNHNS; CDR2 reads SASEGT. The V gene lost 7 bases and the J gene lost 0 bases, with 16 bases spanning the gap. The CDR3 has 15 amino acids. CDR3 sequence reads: CASTSQGFGSYEQYF. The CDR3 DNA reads TGTGCCAGCACCTCACAGGGTTTTGGCTCCTACGAGCAGTACTTC.

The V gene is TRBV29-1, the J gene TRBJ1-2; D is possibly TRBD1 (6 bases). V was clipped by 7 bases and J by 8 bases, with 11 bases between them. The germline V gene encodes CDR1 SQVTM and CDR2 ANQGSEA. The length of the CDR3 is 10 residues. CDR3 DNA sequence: TGCAGCGCGCACAGGGAAGGCTACACCTTC. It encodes CSAHREGYTF.

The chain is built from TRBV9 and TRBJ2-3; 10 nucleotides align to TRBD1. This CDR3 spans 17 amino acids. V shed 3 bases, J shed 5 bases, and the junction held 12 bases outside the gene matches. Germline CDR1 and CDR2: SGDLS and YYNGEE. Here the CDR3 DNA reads TGTGCCAGCAGCGCCCCGCCGGGACAGGGGAAAGTAGATACGCAGTATTTT. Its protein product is CASSAPPGQGKVDTQYF.

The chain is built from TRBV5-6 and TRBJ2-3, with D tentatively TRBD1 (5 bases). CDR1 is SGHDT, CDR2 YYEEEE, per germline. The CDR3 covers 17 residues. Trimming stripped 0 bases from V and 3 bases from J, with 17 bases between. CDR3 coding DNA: TGTGCCAGCAGCTTGGCCGGAAGGGGTCGTACAACAGATACGCAGTATTTT. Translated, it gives CASSLAGRGRTTDTQYF.

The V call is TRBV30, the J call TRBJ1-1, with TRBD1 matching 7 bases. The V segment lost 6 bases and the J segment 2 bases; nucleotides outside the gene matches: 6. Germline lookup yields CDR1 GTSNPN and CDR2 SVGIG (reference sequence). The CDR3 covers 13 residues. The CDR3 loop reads CACRQGRNTEAFF. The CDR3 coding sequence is TGTGCCTGTAGACAGGGCCGCAACACTGAAGCTTTCTTT.

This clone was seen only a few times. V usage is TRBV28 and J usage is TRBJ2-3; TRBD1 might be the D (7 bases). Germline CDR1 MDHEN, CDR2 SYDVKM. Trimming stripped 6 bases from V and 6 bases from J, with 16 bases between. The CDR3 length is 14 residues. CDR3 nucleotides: TGTGCCAGCAGCCCAGGACAGGCGGGGGATACGCAGTATTTT. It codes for CASSPGQAGDTQYF.

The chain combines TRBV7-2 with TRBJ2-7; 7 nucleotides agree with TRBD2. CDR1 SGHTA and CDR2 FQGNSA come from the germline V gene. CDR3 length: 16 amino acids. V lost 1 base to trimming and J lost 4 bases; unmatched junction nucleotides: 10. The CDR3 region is CASSLGSGGSGYEQYF. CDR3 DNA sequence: TGTGCCAGCAGCTTAGGGAGCGGCGGGAGTGGATACGAGCAGTACTTC. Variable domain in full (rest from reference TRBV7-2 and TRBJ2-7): GAGVSQSPSNKVTEKGKDVELRCDPISGHTALYWYRQSLGQGLEFLIYFQGNSAPDKSGLPSDRFSAERTGGSVSTLTIQRTQQEDSAVYLCASSLGSGGSGYEQYFGPGTRLTVT.

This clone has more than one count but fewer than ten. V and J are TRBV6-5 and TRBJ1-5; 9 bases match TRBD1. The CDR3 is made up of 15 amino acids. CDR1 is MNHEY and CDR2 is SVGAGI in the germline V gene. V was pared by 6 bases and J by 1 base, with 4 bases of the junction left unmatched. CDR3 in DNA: TGTGCCAGCAGGCCCGACAGGGGGAGCAATCAGCCCCAGCATTTT. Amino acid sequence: CASRPDRGSNQPQHF.

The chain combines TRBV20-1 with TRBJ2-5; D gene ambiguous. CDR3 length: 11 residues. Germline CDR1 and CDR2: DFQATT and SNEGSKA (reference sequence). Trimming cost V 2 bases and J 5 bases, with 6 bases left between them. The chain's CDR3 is CSARKTETQYF. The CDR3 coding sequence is TGCAGTGCTAGAAAGACTGAGACCCAGTACTTC.

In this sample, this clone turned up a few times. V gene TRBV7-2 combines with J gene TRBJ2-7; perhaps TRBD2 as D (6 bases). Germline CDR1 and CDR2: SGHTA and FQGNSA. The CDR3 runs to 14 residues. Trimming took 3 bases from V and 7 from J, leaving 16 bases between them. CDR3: CASSFGGGGREQYF. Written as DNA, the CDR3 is TGTGCCAGCAGCTTCGGCGGAGGAGGGCGGGAGCAGTACTTC.

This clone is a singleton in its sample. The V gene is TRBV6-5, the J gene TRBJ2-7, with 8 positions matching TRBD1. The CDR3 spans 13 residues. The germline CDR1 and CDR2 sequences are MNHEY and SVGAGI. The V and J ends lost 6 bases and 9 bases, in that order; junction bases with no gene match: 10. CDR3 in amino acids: CASRLRTGQGQYF. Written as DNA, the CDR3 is TGTGCCAGCAGGTTACGAACCGGACAGGGGCAGTACTTC.

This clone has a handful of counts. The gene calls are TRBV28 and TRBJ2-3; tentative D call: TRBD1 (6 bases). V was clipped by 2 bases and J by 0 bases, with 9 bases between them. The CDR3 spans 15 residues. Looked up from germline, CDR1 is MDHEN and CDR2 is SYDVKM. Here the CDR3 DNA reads TGTGCCAGCAGTTTACGGACAGTTAGCACAGATACGCAGTATTTT. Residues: CASSLRTVSTDTQYF. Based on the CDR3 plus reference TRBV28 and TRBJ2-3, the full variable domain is DVKVTQSSRYLVKRTGEKVFLECVQDMDHENMFWYRQDPGLGLRLIYFSYDVKMKEKGDIPEGYSVSREKKERFSLILESASTNQTSMYLCASSLRTVSTDTQYFGPGTRLTVL.